The present TCR beta chain was sequenced within a study of blood T cell repertoires in COVID-19. Study context: The United States, Italy and Spain provided the acute and convalescent COVID-19 samples. PBMCs, B-cell-depleted T cells, or T cells were the source of the cDNA or gDNA that made up the material.

In the original processing: How many nucleated cells were present was estimated from reference gene primer amplification. Assay used: immunoSEQ multiplex PCR; TCRdb lists only in-frame clones, some missing. The D gene and trimming were derived from the DNA, and the V and J assignments and clone size from that table. The table includes roughly 130,000 clones, about 79% detected once. Trimming shortened V by 5 bases and J by 5 bases, and 12 bases separated the two germline ends. This CDR3 has 13 residues. Germline assignment: CDR1 LNHDA and CDR2 SQIVND (reference sequence). The chain links TRBV19 to TRBJ1-2; TRBD1 might be the D (5 bases). The sequencing sample was made of peripheral blood. The sequence derives from a woman between 50 and 59 years old with acute or convalescent COVID-19. Here the CDR3 reads CASSPGTQYGYTF. CDR3 bases: TGTGCCAGTAGTCCAGGGACTCAATATGGCTACACCTTC.